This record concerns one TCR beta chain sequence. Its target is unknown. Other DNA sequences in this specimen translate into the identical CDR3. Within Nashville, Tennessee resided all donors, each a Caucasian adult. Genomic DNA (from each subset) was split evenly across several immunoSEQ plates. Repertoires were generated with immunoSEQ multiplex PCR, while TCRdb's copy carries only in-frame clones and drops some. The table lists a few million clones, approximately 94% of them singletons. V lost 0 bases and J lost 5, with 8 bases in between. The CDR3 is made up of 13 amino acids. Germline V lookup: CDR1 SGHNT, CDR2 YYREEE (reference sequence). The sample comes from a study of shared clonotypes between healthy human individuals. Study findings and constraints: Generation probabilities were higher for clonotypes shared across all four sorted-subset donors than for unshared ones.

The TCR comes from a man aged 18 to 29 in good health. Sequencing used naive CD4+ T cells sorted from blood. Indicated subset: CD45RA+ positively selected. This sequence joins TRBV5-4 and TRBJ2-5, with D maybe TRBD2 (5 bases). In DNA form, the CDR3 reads TGTGCCAGCAGCTTGGTCGGGGAGGAGACCCAGTACTTC. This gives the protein CASSLVGEETQYF.